Below, 17 T cell receptor beta chains from the same sample are listed, as sequenced in a study of long-term antiretroviral therapy in people with HIV. Run at survey level, the immunoSEQ assay was version v3.0. Produced via immunoSEQ multiplex PCR; TCRdb's table is partial and in-frame only. The sample holds about 33,000 clones, around three quarters seen once. The sample consisted of unsorted PBMCs, taken 2 years after starting antiretroviral therapy. The receptors were gathered from a woman aged 45-65 years with HIV.

Only one count was recorded for this clone. This chain links TRBV29-1 with TRBJ2-1, with D tentatively TRBD2 (7 bases). The germline CDR1 and CDR2 sequences are SQVTM and ANQGSEA. The CDR3 sequence is 12 residues long. The ends were cut back, 6 bases at V and 11 bases at J, with 17 bases in the middle. The CDR3 here is CSVDNGGAQQFF. The DNA of the CDR3 is TGCAGCGTCGACAATGGGGGGGCGCAGCAGTTCTTC.

The V call is TRBV6-5, the J call TRBJ2-7; 7 positions agree with TRBD2. After removal of 6 bases from V and 3 bases from J, the junction contained 2 bases not matched to a gene. Germline CDR1 reads MNHEY; CDR2 reads SVGAGI. CDR3 length: 12 amino acids. The CDR3 loop is CASSRGDYEQYF. DNA of the CDR3: TGTGCCAGCAGCCGGGGGGACTACGAGCAGTACTTC.

The gene calls are TRBV18 and TRBJ1-1; 7 bases are a match to TRBD1. CDR3 length: 15 residues. The ends lost 5 bases at V and 0 bases at J; junction bases unmatched: 6. CDR1 is KGHSH, CDR2 LQKENI, per germline. CDR3 DNA: TGTGCCAGCTCAATGGGACAGATCATGAACACTGAAGCTTTCTTT. Translating it yields CASSMGQIMNTEAFF.

This chain joins TRBV9 and TRBJ2-1; a weak D match, TRBD1 (6 bases). V gave up 4 bases and J gave up 4 bases, with 21 bases separating them. The CDR3 runs 17 residues. Germline assignment: CDR1 SGDLS and CDR2 YYNGEE. The DNA of the CDR3 is TGTGCCAGCAGCCGCAGCACCACCGGGACATTATACAATGAGCAGTTCTTC. Protein product: CASSRSTTGTLYNEQFF.

This clone has just one count. V and J are TRBV7-3 and TRBJ2-5, with D perhaps being TRBD1 or TRBD2 (7 bases each). CDR1 and CDR2 from the germline V gene are SGHTA and FQGTGA. The CDR3 sequence is 15 residues long. V dropped 4 bases and J dropped 5 bases, with 17 bases sitting between them. CDR3 region: CASSSGAGGAETQYF. Written as DNA, the CDR3 is TGTGCCAGCAGCTCGGGAGCAGGGGGGGCTGAGACCCAGTACTTC.

The chain recombines TRBV19 with TRBJ2-3; the match to TRBD2 covers 10 bases. This CDR3 contains 13 residues. Unmatched junction bases numbered 2, after V lost 9 bases and J lost 2 bases. Germline V gene sequence: CDR1 LNHDA, CDR2 SQIVND (reference sequence). The CDR3 loop is CASGTSVTDTQYF. The CDR3 region has the DNA TGTGCCAGCGGGACTAGCGTCACAGATACGCAGTATTTT.

This clone was observed once. The chain carries TRBV7-9 and TRBJ2-3; no reliable D call. Germline CDR1 is SEHNR and CDR2 is FQNEAQ (reference sequence). Trimming removed 5 bases from V and 3 bases from J, with 6 bases in between. The CDR3 is made up of 12 amino acids. The CDR3 DNA sequence: TGTGCCAGCAGCCCTGGTACAGATACGCAGTATTTT. Translating gives CASSPGTDTQYF. Looking up the rest from reference TRBV7-9 and TRBJ2-3 gives the full variable domain: DTGVSQNPRHKITKRGQNVTFRCDPISEHNRLYWYRQTLGQGPEFLTYFQNEAQLEKSRLLSDRFSAERPKGSFSTLEIQRTEQGDSAMYLCASSPGTDTQYFGPGTRLTVL.

The V gene is TRBV19, the J gene TRBJ1-6, with 9 nucleotides matching TRBD1. Germline trimming cut 5 bases from V and 9 bases from J; bases unmatched to any gene: 5. The V gene's germline CDR1 is LNHDA and CDR2 SQIVND (reference sequence). The CDR3 consists of 14 residues. CDR3 DNA sequence: TGTGCCAGTAGTTACGGACAGGGGACTTCACCCCTCCACTTT. Translation gives CASSYGQGTSPLHF.

The chain uses TRBV5-1 and TRBJ2-3; tentatively, D is TRBD1 or TRBD2 (5 bases each). This CDR3 region has 13 residues. Germline CDR1 reads SGHRS; CDR2 reads YFSETQ. V lost 7 bases and J 3 bases, leaving 12 bases between the germline ends. CDR3 loop: CASGDQGTDTQYF. CDR3 bases: TGCGCCAGCGGGGACCAGGGTACAGATACGCAGTATTTT.

This clone was counted between two and nine times. For the CDR3, the DNA is TGTGCCAGCAGCCCCGACAGGTCTAGCACAGATACGCAGTATTTT. Protein sequence: CASSPDRSSTDTQYF. This sequence joins TRBV9 and TRBJ2-3, with D maybe TRBD1 (6 bases). Germline V gene sequence: CDR1 SGDLS, CDR2 YYNGEE. The CDR3 spans 15 residues. Deletions cut 4 bases from V and 0 bases from J, with 12 bases between.

The chain is built from TRBV11-2 and TRBJ1-4; 7 positions agree with TRBD1. The CDR3 extends over 14 amino acids. Trimming removed 5 bases from V and 8 bases from J; junction bases left unmatched: 8. Germline V CDR1 and CDR2: SGHAT, FQNNGV. The CDR3 spells CASSEGQKAEKLFF. In DNA, the CDR3 is TGTGCCAGCAGCGAGGGACAGAAGGCCGAAAAACTGTTTTTT.

This clone was observed a single time. The chain combines TRBV6-1 with TRBJ2-7; 8 bases fit TRBD1. CDR3 length: 13 residues. V lost 7 bases, J lost 2 bases, and 4 bases stayed unmatched. The germline CDR1 and CDR2 sequences are MNHNS and SASEGT. CDR3 bases: TGTGCCAGCAACCCGACAGGGGCCTACGAGCAGTACGTC. Translation: CASNPTGAYEQYV.

The CDR3 loop reads CASSLAVAGGKSNTGELFF. In nucleotides, the CDR3 is TGTGCCAGCAGCTTAGCGGTAGCGGGGGGGAAATCGAACACCGGGGAGCTGTTTTTT. This sequence joins TRBV7-9 and TRBJ2-2; TRBD2 aligns across 11 bases. In germline, CDR1 is SEHNR, CDR2 FQNEAQ (reference sequence). After removal of 0 bases from V and 0 bases from J, the junction contained 6 bases not matched to a gene. This CDR3 comprises 19 residues. Looking up the rest from reference TRBV7-9 and TRBJ2-2 gives the full variable domain: DTGVSQNPRHKITKRGQNVTFRCDPISEHNRLYWYRQTLGQGPEFLTYFQNEAQLEKSRLLSDRFSAERPKGSFSTLEIQRTEQGDSAMYLCASSLAVAGGKSNTGELFFGEGSRLTVL.

The J gene is TRBJ2-1, the V gene TRBV12-5; no reliable D call. Germline lookup yields CDR1 LGHNT and CDR2 FRNRAP. With 6 bases removed from V and 6 bases from J, the gap between germline ends came to 15 bases. The CDR3 loop spans 14 amino acids. The CDR3 sequence: CASGPPWEANEQFF. The CDR3 DNA sequence: TGTGCTAGTGGCCCTCCTTGGGAAGCCAATGAGCAGTTCTTC. The whole variable domain, remainder taken from reference TRBV12-5 and TRBJ2-1, is DARVTQTPRHKVTEMGQEVTMRCQPILGHNTVFWYRQTMMQGLELLAYFRNRAPLDDSGMPKDRFSAEMPDATLATLKIQPSEPRDSAVYFCASGPPWEANEQFFGPGTRLTVL.

V and J are TRBV28 and TRBJ2-7; 8 nucleotides agree with TRBD1. V dropped 2 bases and J dropped 5; count of bases not matched to a gene: 8. Germline V gives CDR1 MDHEN, CDR2 SYDVKM. The CDR3 is 15 residues long. CDR3 nucleotides: TGTGCCAGCAGTTTACCCTTGGACAGGGCCCACGAGCAGTACTTC. Encoded protein: CASSLPLDRAHEQYF.

The V gene is TRBV27, the J gene TRBJ2-7; no clear D gene. This CDR3 has 15 residues. Trimming shortened V by 3 bases and J by 3 bases, and 15 bases separated the two germline ends. The V gene's germline CDR1 is MNHEY and CDR2 SMNVEV (reference sequence). The CDR3 bases are TGTGCCAGCAGTTTCGGCCCGAGTGGGTACTACGAGCAGTACTTC. Its translation: CASSFGPSGYYEQYF.

The rearrangement uses TRBV11-2 and TRBJ1-2; TRBD1 aligns across 7 bases. The V gene's germline CDR1 is SGHAT and CDR2 FQNNGV. Unmatched junction bases numbered 5, after V lost 5 bases and J lost 2 bases. The CDR3 totals 14 residues. CDR3 amino acids: CASSAQGGNYGYTF. CDR3 in DNA: TGTGCCAGCAGCGCGCAGGGGGGGAACTATGGCTACACCTTC.